The sequence of this T cell receptor beta chain was determined in a study of blood T cells in healthy people across ages. Study results and limitations: Naive CD4+ cell counts and diversity both ran higher in long-lived than in aged donors. TCR beta diversity, measured per million T cells, fell in a roughly linear way with age.

The CDR3 totals 13 residues. Trimming shortened V by 5 bases and J by 8 bases, and 15 bases separated the two germline ends. The V gene's germline CDR1 is SGHTA and CDR2 FQGNSA. In regard to this clonotype: Its antigen remains unknown.

Using a J-beta primer mix together with a sample-barcoded 5' primer, a second PCR was run for roughly 7 to 12 cycles. A tag from a template-switch adaptor with 12 random nucleotides marked each cDNA molecule. TCRdb re-analysed the 5' RACE reads in MiXCR, keeping a single row per CDR3 protein. The profile shows some 1.4 million distinct CDR3 sequences, 40% to 50% of them singletons. They isolated at least 6 million PBMCs from each sample. This rearrangement joins TRBV7-2 to TRBJ1-1, with D perhaps TRBD1 (5 bases). This clonotype originated in a woman between 18 and 30 years old in good health. The sample taken for sequencing was blood. CDR3 DNA sequence: TGTGCCAGCAGCCTCGGGACGTTCGCCGAAGCTTTCTTT. This translates into CASSLGTFAEAFF.